This T cell receptor (beta chain) is from a study of cytomegalovirus exposure and HLA in healthy donors. The PCR employed 60 Vbeta primers together with 13 Jbeta primers. Clones were read by immunoSEQ multiplex PCR, and TCRdb kept only the in-frame ones, dropping some. This table has about 200,000 clones, approximately 78% appearing once. CDR1 and CDR2 (germline): SGHRS, YFSETQ. The CDR3 is made up of 13 amino acids. Trimming removed 2 bases from V and 7 bases from J, with 10 bases in between. The chain combines TRBV5-1 with TRBJ2-1, with TRBD2 as a possible D gene (5 bases). The sample comprised PBMCs. The source of this sequence is a woman in her forties or fifties in good health and CMV-seropositive. CDR3 sequence: CASSLQSGNEQFF. Written as DNA, the CDR3 is TGCGCCAGCAGCTTACAATCGGGAAATGAGCAGTTCTTC.